Listed here is a single T cell receptor (beta chain). The antigen is unknown. The PCR was carried out with 60 Vbeta primers and 13 Jbeta primers. The assay was immunoSEQ multiplex PCR, and TCRdb's table has in-frame clones only and misses some. The table records 150,000 to 250,000 clones, around 79% of them present only once. CDR1 and CDR2 (germline): MGHRA, YSYEKL. The CDR3 contains 14 residues. The trim removed 3 bases at V and 8 bases at J, leaving 9 bases unmatched. The data were taken from a study of cytomegalovirus exposure and HLA in healthy donors. Points from the study as a whole: It was in a later analysis that TCR association rates were seen to vary by HLA locus, highest for DRB1 and lowest for HLA-C.

The sequenced material came from PBMCs. The TCR comes from a woman aged 25 to 45 in good health and CMV-seropositive. V is TRBV4-1 and J is TRBJ1-2; the match to TRBD1 covers 7 bases. The CDR3 sequence is CASSHPGRGQGYTF. The DNA of the CDR3 is TGCGCCAGCAGCCACCCCGGAAGGGGGCAAGGCTACACCTTC.